The 6 T cell receptor beta chains given below trace back to one sample, sequenced in a study of T cell clonality in common variable immunodeficiency. Method: immunoSEQ multiplex PCR; TCRdb's copy keeps in-frame clones and lacks some. Recorded here are some 60,000 clones, with no singletons, and the ten leading clones hold around 1.6%. The source material was peripheral blood mononuclear cells. These receptors came from a person aged 18 to 75 in good health.

This clone was recorded many times. The read terminates 3 residues ahead of where the CDR3 ends, so the germline J gene completes it. V is TRBV2 and J is TRBJ1-4; TRBD1 is a possible D gene (6 bases). Deletions cut 5 bases from V and 4 bases from J, with 14 bases between. This CDR3 contains 15 residues. Looked up from germline, CDR1 is SNHLY and CDR2 is FYNNEI. The CDR3 loop is CASSPFLQGNEKLFF. The part of the CDR3 DNA that was read is TGTGCCAGCAGTCCGTTTTTACAGGGTAATGAAAAA.

This clone has ten or more counts. The read ends 3 residues before the CDR3 terminus; that terminus is restored from the germline J gene. The chain recombines TRBV9 with TRBJ2-5; 12 positions agree with TRBD1. This CDR3 has 15 residues. With 0 bases clipped from V and 5 bases from J, the junction kept 2 bases outside the gene matches. Germline CDR1 SGDLS, CDR2 YYNGEE. CDR3 protein: CASSVGGQGAETQYF. The sequenced CDR3 bases are TGTGCCAGCAGCGTAGGGGGACAGGGGGCGGAGACC.

This clone was counted ten times or more. The CDR3 goes on 3 residues after the read ends, and that part is filled in from the germline J gene. The chain has TRBV6-1 and TRBJ1-1; D not resolved. The CDR3 has 15 amino acids. Germline V gene lookup returns CDR1 MNHNS and CDR2 SASEGT. Incomplete CDR3 DNA: TGTGCCAGCAGTGATCCTAGAAGGCAGACCCTTGGA. Translated: CASSDPRRQTLG. The full CDR3 reads CASSDPRRQTLGAFF.

This clone has at least ten counts. The CDR3 extends 3 residues past the end of the read, so its final part is completed from the germline J gene. The chain uses TRBV9 and TRBJ2-3; 12 nucleotides match TRBD2. The CDR3 has 16 residues. J was trimmed by 2 bases and V by 2 bases; bases with no gene match: 3. Germline V gene lookup returns CDR1 SGDLS and CDR2 YYNGEE. The covered CDR3 bases are TGTGCCAGCAGCGTTCTAGCGGGAGGGCCCACAGATACG. Protein product: CASSVLAGGPTDT. The full-length CDR3 reads as CASSVLAGGPTDTQYF.

In this sample, this clone turned up many times. The observed sequence ends 3 residues before the CDR3 terminus, with the missing tail filled in from the germline J gene. The J gene is TRBJ1-3, the V gene TRBV14; D is unresolved. Germline lookup yields CDR1 SGHDN and CDR2 FVKESK. CDR3 length equals 15 residues. V dropped 0 bases and J dropped 0 bases, with 6 bases sitting between them. The CDR3 spells CASSQDRNSGNTIYF. The part of the CDR3 DNA that was read is TGTGCCAGCAGCCAAGACAGGAACTCTGGAAACACC.

This clone has a count of ten or more. Read coverage stops 3 residues before the CDR3 terminus; the germline J gene supplies the remainder. The chain employs TRBV20-1 and TRBJ2-1; D is uncertain. Deletions cut 3 bases from V and 4 bases from J, with 13 bases between. In germline, CDR1 is DFQATT, CDR2 SNEGSKA (reference sequence). The CDR3 runs to 14 residues. The CDR3 is CSARKSSVYNEQFF. The CDR3 DNA, read in part, is TGCAGTGCTAGGAAATCTAGTGTTTACAATGAG.